This T cell receptor beta chain derives from a study of blood T cell repertoires in COVID-19 (dated by TCRdb to the early 2020s). With respect to the entire study: Samples from collaborators originated in the United States, Italy and Spain and spanned both the acute and convalescent phases of COVID-19. The dataset comprised deeply sampled blood TCRbeta repertoires from subjects exposed to, actively infected with, or recovered from COVID-19. The samples were drawn from the first 160 participants of the ongoing ImmuneRACE study and from over a thousand subjects provided by 6 global collaborators. The material from the prospective study consisted of cDNA or gDNA derived from T cells, B-cell-depleted T cells, or PBMCs. The repertoires were made available in a free public database intended to serve as a resource for research on the immune response to SARS-CoV-2. Where HLA class I and class II types were available, the types were taken from metadata supplied by the sample provider, not from assay-based typing. A de-identified subject ID, COVID-19 status, age in years and sex were almost always included in the sample metadata. Summary of the overall study and its limitations: The amount of clinical and demographic metadata varied by source and participant and was provided uncurated.

At one collaborating source in Seattle, patients were enrolled during active infection and were followed longitudinally through the course of disease. The collaborating institutions used their own protocols to collect whole blood in K2EDTA tubes. For TCRbeta analysis, collaborator samples were shipped as frozen whole blood, as isolated PBMCs, or as DNA extracted from either sample type. TCRbeta CDR3 regions were amplified from genomic DNA using the immunoSEQ Assay, a bias-controlled multiplex PCR. The authors' analysis ran thus. The number of nucleated cells in each sample was estimated by amplification of reference gene primers within the assay. To quantify the absolute abundance of each unique TCRbeta CDR3 rearrangement, sequence reads were collapsed and filtered. For each sample, productive Simpson clonality was calculated as the square root of Simpson's diversity index across productive rearrangements. TCRdb holds this immuneACCESS table with in-frame rearrangements only. Some clones are missing; in checked studies, unresolved V genes explain under half, and the rest has no known cause. V and J calls and clone size are those listed in that table; D and trimming were worked out from the DNA. The sample has fewer than 200,000 clones on record, around nine tenths of them singletons. Clones ranked in the top ten supply around 12% of the sample.

This clone was seen a few times. What this receptor recognizes is not known. Base qualities were left out, and no much larger clone turns up one base away. The source is a woman in her 70s with COVID-19, enrolled during active disease. The sample taken for sequencing was peripheral blood.

CDR3 region: CAITSGLAGPDTQYF. The sequenced DNA: TGTGCCATCACCTCGGGACTAGCGGGTCCAGATACGCAGTATTTT. The chain links TRBV10-3 with TRBJ2-3, with 12 bases aligning to TRBD2. Taken from cysteine to phenylalanine, the CDR3 has 15 residues. Only the CDR3 DNA stays, 45 bases, in frame from base 1. Trimmed from V: 7 bases; trimmed from J: 4 bases; junction bases lacking a gene match: 6. CDR1 and CDR2 are read off the germline V gene as ENHRY and SYGVKD.